This passage covers 10 T cell receptor beta chains from one sample sequenced in a study of OX40 agonist ivuxolimab in advanced cancers. The data were produced by immunoSEQ multiplex PCR, yet TCRdb's version contains in-frame clones alone and is incomplete. The table records fewer than 140,000 clones, approximately 90% of them present only once. Sequenced here: CD4+ or CD8+ T cells sorted from blood, sampled in a trial of the OX40 agonist ivuxolimab. The receptor source for this set is an adult with an advanced solid tumor such as melanoma, head and neck, liver or kidney cancer.

This chain uses TRBV5-1 with TRBJ2-5, with D perhaps given as TRBD1 or TRBD2 (6 bases each). Trimming left V 4 bases short and J 0 bases short, with 13 bases between. Germline loops: CDR1 SGHRS, CDR2 YFSETQ. This CDR3 region has 15 residues. The CDR3 is CASSPGAVNQETQYF. In nucleotides, the CDR3 is TGCGCCAGCAGCCCGGGGGCCGTTAACCAAGAGACCCAGTACTTC.

V usage is TRBV27 and J usage is TRBJ2-1; a possible D gene is TRBD2 (5 bases). The germline V gene has CDR1 MNHEY and CDR2 SMNVEV (reference sequence). This CDR3 is 15 amino acids long. V dropped 5 bases and J dropped 6 bases, with 17 bases sitting between them. CDR3 in DNA: TGTGCCAGCAGTCCATCCACTGGGAGTTTCAATGAGCAGTTCTTC. Translation gives CASSPSTGSFNEQFF.

V is TRBV19 and J is TRBJ1-4, with D unclear. The CDR3 extends over 13 amino acids. Germline V gene sequence: CDR1 LNHDA, CDR2 SQIVND (reference sequence). V was pared by 3 bases and J by 7 bases, with 9 bases between. The CDR3 loop reads CASSINEGEKLFF. The DNA for the CDR3 is TGTGCCAGTAGTATCAACGAGGGTGAAAAACTGTTTTTT.

The rearrangement uses TRBV4-3 and TRBJ1-3; 11 nucleotides match TRBD1. Trimming cost V 0 bases and J 4 bases; bases outside gene matches: 2. The CDR3 spans 16 residues. The germline CDR1 and CDR2 sequences are LGHNA and YSLEER. The CDR3 bases are TGCGCCAGCAGCCAAGATAGGGACAGGGGGGGAAACACCATATATTTT. Translated: CASSQDRDRGGNTIYF.

This chain connects TRBV5-1 to TRBJ1-1; no reliable D call. V was cut by 4 bases and J by 1 base, with 11 bases left in between. Germline V gene data show CDR1 as SGHRS and CDR2 as YFSETQ. The CDR3 spans 14 residues. The CDR3 region has the DNA TGCGCCAGCAGCCCCAACCTAGAGAACACTGAAGCTTTCTTT. As protein: CASSPNLENTEAFF. Combining the CDR3 with reference TRBV5-1 and TRBJ1-1 gives the whole variable domain KAGVTQTPRYLIKTRGQQVTLSCSPISGHRSVSWYQQTPGQGLQFLFEYFSETQRNKGNFPGRFSGRQFSNSRSEMNVSTLELGDSALYLCASSPNLENTEAFFGQGTRLTVV.

The chain combines TRBV30 with TRBJ2-7; no definite D call. V lost 2 bases, J lost 5 bases, and 13 bases lay in between. CDR1 and CDR2 (germline): GTSNPN, SVGIG (reference sequence). This CDR3 is 13 amino acids long. The CDR3 reads CAWSIRVSHEQYF. The CDR3 nucleotides are TGTGCCTGGAGTATTAGGGTATCCCACGAGCAGTACTTC.

The chain recombines TRBV5-4 with TRBJ1-2; D remains ambiguous. Deletions cut 1 base from V and 4 bases from J, with 11 bases between. From germline, CDR1 is SGHNT and CDR2 YYREEE (reference sequence). The CDR3 totals 14 residues. DNA for the CDR3: TGTGCCAGCAGCTTGCTAGGAGACCCCTATGGCTACACCTTC. Translation: CASSLLGDPYGYTF.

The gene calls are TRBV9 and TRBJ1-4; 11 bases map to TRBD1. Germline CDR1 reads SGDLS; CDR2 reads YYNGEE. The CDR3 covers 15 residues. V lost 2 bases and J lost 8; bases outside the gene matches: 5. The CDR3 reads CASSVSGTGGEKLFF. CDR3 nucleotides: TGTGCCAGCAGCGTTTCCGGGACAGGGGGGGAAAAACTGTTTTTT.

J is TRBJ2-6 and V is TRBV4-1; D is uncertain. CDR1 MGHRA and CDR2 YSYEKL come from the germline V gene. V gave up 3 bases and J gave up 4 bases, with 7 bases separating them. CDR3 length equals 14 residues. Here the CDR3 reads CASSHPAGANVLTF. The CDR3 coding sequence is TGCGCCAGCAGCCACCCCGCGGGGGCCAACGTCCTGACTTTC.

V gene TRBV6-1 combines with J gene TRBJ2-5, with D perhaps matching TRBD1 or TRBD2 (7 bases each). This CDR3 region has 14 residues. Germline V gives CDR1 MNHNS, CDR2 SASEGT. Trimming stripped 6 bases from V and 3 bases from J, with 14 bases between. CDR3 loop: CASRTGRGEETQYF. In DNA form, the CDR3 reads TGTGCCAGCAGGACAGGGAGGGGGGAAGAGACCCAGTACTTC.